This TCR beta chain was captured in a study of blood T cell repertoires in COVID-19. How the authors handled the data: Estimated nucleated cell counts came from reference gene primer amplification. Sequencing was performed with immunoSEQ multiplex PCR; in TCRdb, only in-frame clones are kept and a portion is missing. For V, J and clone size, that table is used; D and trimming come from the DNA. This sample has 150,000 to 180,000 clones, with around 83% found just once. V lost 4 bases to trimming and J lost 7 bases; unmatched junction nucleotides: 0. Per the germline V gene, CDR1 is MNHEY and CDR2 is SMNVEV (reference sequence). The length of the CDR3 is 13 residues.

The clonotype comes from a woman aged 55 to 70 with COVID-19, enrolled during active disease. The sequenced material came from peripheral blood. The V gene is TRBV27, the J gene TRBJ1-4; 10 nucleotides align to TRBD1. The CDR3 nucleotides are TGTGCCAGCAGTTGGGACAGGGGTGAAAAACTGTTTTTT. Amino acid sequence: CASSWDRGEKLFF.